This T cell receptor (beta chain) was retrieved from a study of T cell responses to AZD1222 COVID-19 vaccine. Study background: Combined were second doses at about 4 or about 12 weeks.

The CDR3 spans 11 residues. V was trimmed by 6 bases and J by 6 bases, leaving 7 bases between them. The study, taken as a whole, reports: Of spike-specific TCRs, nearly half reportedly target regions left unmutated in variants. A mostly white British donor set with more females was recruited, and clonal diversity was possibly underestimated.

As for this clone: The antigen is not known.

Assay used: immunoSEQ multiplex PCR; TCRdb lists only in-frame clones, some missing. The sample includes about 150,000 clones, about 90% seen only once; the top ten take 1.9%. V usage is TRBV12-3 or TRBV12-4 and J usage is TRBJ2-3; D is unclear. The origin of this receptor is an adult in good health. The sequences come from peripheral blood, collected on day 0 of AZD1222 vaccination. CDR3 sequence reads: CASSKVDTQYF. The CDR3 DNA is TGTGCCAGCAGCAAGGTCGATACGCAGTATTTT.